This T cell receptor (beta chain) comes out of a study of shared clonotypes between healthy human individuals. Study at large: Three CD4 naive, three CD4 memory, two CD8 naive and one CD8 memory plate were used per donor. Study-level results: Shared clonotypes across all four donors exceeded non-shared ones in generation probability. The study sampled only blood, and tissue repertoires likely differ.

The CDR3 length is 14 residues. Germline V gene lookup returns CDR1 LGHNA and CDR2 YSLEER. Between the trimmed V and J ends, which lost 4 bases and 2 bases, there was a span of 12 bases. CD8 cells regarded as naive lacked CD45RO, were positively chosen for CCR7, and omitted terminally differentiated effector memory CD45RA+ cells. The test was conducted at deep level. Sequenced by immunoSEQ multiplex PCR; TCRdb stores in-frame clones only, minus some. The table records about 2.1 million clones, roughly 95% of them present only once. Notes on this clone: Its target is unknown.

V gene TRBV4-3 combines with J gene TRBJ2-7, with D possibly being TRBD2 (5 bases). Sequencing was done on a sample of naive CD8+ T cells from PBMCs. The receptor's source is a man between 18 and 29 years old in good health. Some clones in this sample may be carry-over from other donors' samples. The CDR3 region has the DNA TGCGCCAGCAGCCCCTCTGAGGGAACCTACGAGCAGTACTTC. Protein: CASSPSEGTYEQYF.